This section outlines one TCR beta chain sequence together with its context. The antigen remains undetermined. The sample belongs to a study of T cells in Graves' hyperthyroidism and ophthalmopathy. Overall study: Blood from the periphery was taken at initial diagnosis, before any treatment.

The source material, RNA transcripts, was used to amplify TCR beta CDR3 regions. TCR CDR3 regions were first amplified by RT-PCR with HTBI primers. A single record per CDR3 protein comes from TCRdb applying MiXCR to the multiplex PCR reads. The table shows under 550,000 distinct CDR3 sequences, with 20% occurring only once. Study-level points and caveats: Before onset, ophthalmopathy was predicted by the model a median roughly six months earlier. Ophthalmopathy stood apart from stable hyperthyroidism in a 13 V-J model. Clonotypes that were expanded in thyroid above 0.001 mostly appeared in blood too.

The CDR3 is 13 residues long. Germline CDR1 GTSNPN, CDR2 SVGIG (reference sequence). Trimming removed 2 bases from V and 6 bases from J, with 14 bases in between. Sequenced input: blood. This rearrangement joins TRBV30 to TRBJ2-7; tentatively, D is TRBD1 or TRBD2 (5 bases each). The source of this sequence is a middle-aged man with Graves' ophthalmopathy. CDR3 region: CAWSRGVFGEQYF. The CDR3 DNA is TGTGCCTGGAGTCGAGGGGTCTTCGGCGAGCAGTACTTC.